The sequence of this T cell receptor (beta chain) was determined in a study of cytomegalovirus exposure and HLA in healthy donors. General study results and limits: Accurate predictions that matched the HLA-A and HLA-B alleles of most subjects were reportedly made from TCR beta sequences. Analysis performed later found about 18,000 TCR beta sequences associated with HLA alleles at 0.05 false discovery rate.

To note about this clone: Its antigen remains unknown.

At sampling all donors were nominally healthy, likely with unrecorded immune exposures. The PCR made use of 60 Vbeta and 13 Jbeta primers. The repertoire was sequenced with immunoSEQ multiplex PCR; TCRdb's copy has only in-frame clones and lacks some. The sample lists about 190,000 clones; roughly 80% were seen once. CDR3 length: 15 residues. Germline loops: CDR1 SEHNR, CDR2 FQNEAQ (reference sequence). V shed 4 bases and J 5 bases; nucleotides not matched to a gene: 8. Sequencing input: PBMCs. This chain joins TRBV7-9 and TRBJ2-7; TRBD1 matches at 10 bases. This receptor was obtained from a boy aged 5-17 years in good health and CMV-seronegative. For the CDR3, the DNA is TGTGCCAGCAGCTCCCCGGGACAGGGGAAAGACGAGCAGTACTTC. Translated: CASSSPGQGKDEQYF. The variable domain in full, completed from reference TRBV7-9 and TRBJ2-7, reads DTGVSQNPRHKITKRGQNVTFRCDPISEHNRLYWYRQTLGQGPEFLTYFQNEAQLEKSRLLSDRFSAERPKGSFSTLEIQRTEQGDSAMYLCASSSPGQGKDEQYFGPGTRLTVT.